These 20 T cell receptor beta chains were all obtained from the same sample, sequenced in a study of EBV T-cell therapy then PD-1 blockade in nasopharyngeal carcinoma. Their recognized antigens are unknown. As to time point: 266 days after commencement of treatment, after nivolumab therapy. Treatment described: AdE1-LMPpoly-expanded autologous EBV-specific T-cell therapy followed by anti-PD-1 nivolumab. TCRdb keeps only in-frame clones here, not all; method: immunoSEQ multiplex PCR. In the table there are tens of thousands of clones, around four fifths of which are singletons. The specimen was CD8+ T cells from blood, collected at approximately day 250 from a patient whose treatment included autologous EBV-specific T cells and nivolumab. These receptors came from a man aged 40-49 years with nasopharyngeal carcinoma.

V gene TRBV12-3 or TRBV12-4 combines with J gene TRBJ1-1, with no clear D. This CDR3 contains 13 residues. The germline V and J ends were trimmed by 4 bases and 7 bases, with 13 bases remaining between them. The CDR3 DNA sequence: TGTGCCAGCAGTTCCCCGGTAGCTTTTGAAGCTTTCTTT. Its translation: CASSSPVAFEAFF.

This clone has just one count. The rearrangement links TRBV19 to TRBJ1-5; 7 bases fit TRBD1. The trim removed 4 bases at V and 0 bases at J, leaving 9 bases unmatched. Germline V gene lookup returns CDR1 LNHDA and CDR2 SQIVND (reference sequence). This CDR3 contains 17 residues. CDR3 nucleotides: TGTGCCAGTAGTACCGGGACAGCCAGTTATAGCAATCAGCCCCAGCATTTT. Amino acid sequence: CASSTGTASYSNQPQHF.

The gene calls are TRBV7-2 and TRBJ2-3; D is unclear. From germline, CDR1 is SGHTA and CDR2 FQGNSA. V shed 1 base and J shed 1 base, with 9 bases lying between them. The CDR3 is 15 amino acids. DNA for the CDR3: TGTGCCAGCAGCTTAGTGGGCACCCGCACAGATACGCAGTATTTT. As protein: CASSLVGTRTDTQYF.

The V and J genes are TRBV29-1 and TRBJ2-3; no reliable D call. Trimming took 6 bases from V and 2 from J, leaving 9 bases between them. The CDR3 has 12 residues. Germline V gene data show CDR1 as SQVTM and CDR2 as ANQGSEA. The CDR3: CSVGRVTDTQYF. DNA of the CDR3: TGCAGCGTGGGTCGGGTCACAGATACGCAGTATTTT.

This rearrangement joins TRBV7-2 to TRBJ2-7, with D possibly being TRBD1 (5 bases). Germline assignment: CDR1 SGHTA and CDR2 FQGNSA. V was cut by 6 bases and J by 2 bases, with 14 bases left in between. The CDR3 contains 14 residues. The CDR3 loop is CASREKGAPYEQYF. The CDR3 DNA is TGTGCCAGCAGAGAAAAAGGGGCCCCCTACGAGCAGTACTTC.

CDR3 region: CASLFRANYGYTF. The CDR3 nucleotides are TGTGCCAGCTTGTTTCGGGCGAACTATGGCTACACCTTC. The rearrangement joins TRBV27 to TRBJ1-2; D uncertain. V lost 8 bases and J lost 2, with 12 bases in between. The CDR3 has 13 residues. Germline V gene sequence: CDR1 MNHEY, CDR2 SMNVEV (reference sequence).

The V call is TRBV27, the J call TRBJ1-5, with no clear D. Germline V gene lookup returns CDR1 MNHEY and CDR2 SMNVEV (reference sequence). The CDR3 has 15 residues. V lost 5 bases and J lost 8, with 19 bases in between. The CDR3 DNA follows: TGTGCCAGCAGTCCCGGGCCAGGAAGAATCGAGCCCCAGCATTTT. This encodes CASSPGPGRIEPQHF.

This clone was detected only once. The chain employs TRBV7-9 and TRBJ2-2; TRBD1 matches at 8 bases. J gave up 3 bases and V 10 bases, and 13 bases lay outside the gene matches. Germline CDR1 SEHNR, CDR2 FQNEAQ (reference sequence). This CDR3 is built from 16 residues. CDR3 in DNA: TGTGCCACCGAACTGGGACAGGAGGGCGACACCGGGGAGCTGTTTTTT. This translates into CATELGQEGDTGELFF.

In this sample, this clone turned up once. The chain uses TRBV24-1 and TRBJ1-2, with 9 positions matching TRBD1. The germline CDR1 and CDR2 sequences are KGHDR and SFDVKD. The CDR3 sequence is 15 residues long. Trimming took 1 base from V and 6 from J; bases not matched to a gene: 5. The CDR3 region is CATSDLRTGVDGYTF. CDR3 in DNA: TGTGCCACCAGTGATTTACGGACAGGGGTCGATGGCTACACCTTC.

This clone has more than one count but fewer than ten. The rearrangement uses TRBV4-3 and TRBJ1-2; possibly TRBD1 for D (5 bases). V was cut by 0 bases and J by 4 bases, with 12 bases left in between. The germline gives CDR1 LGHNA, CDR2 YSLEER. CDR3 size: 15 residues. CDR3 nucleotide sequence: TGCGCCAGCAGCCAAGAGCAGGGAGAATCCTATGGCTACACCTTC. This sequence encodes CASSQEQGESYGYTF.

J is TRBJ2-7 and V is TRBV27; D is unresolved. With 3 bases removed from V and 2 bases from J, the gap between germline ends came to 11 bases. The length of the CDR3 is 14 residues. Germline CDR1 is MNHEY and CDR2 is SMNVEV (reference sequence). The CDR3 DNA is TGTGCCAGCAGTTTGGTCCCTAAGGCCTACGAGCAGTACTTC. Protein sequence: CASSLVPKAYEQYF.

Worth noting for this clone: Other DNA sequences from this sample encode an identical CDR3 as well. V usage is TRBV6-4 and J usage is TRBJ2-3; 13 bases are a match to TRBD2. From germline, CDR1 is MRHNA and CDR2 SNTAGT. The CDR3 loop spans 15 amino acids. V trimming: 4 bases; J trimming: 4 bases; junction bases outside the gene matches: 2. CDR3 nucleotide sequence: TGTGCCAGCAGTGGCACTAGCGGGGGGGCAGATACGCAGTATTTT. It encodes CASSGTSGGADTQYF.

The chain uses TRBV7-2 and TRBJ2-7; a possible D gene is TRBD1 (5 bases). There are 17 residues in the CDR3. CDR1 SGHTA and CDR2 FQGNSA come from the germline V gene. Trimming shortened V by 3 bases and J by 2 bases, and 20 bases separated the two germline ends. DNA for the CDR3: TGTGCCAGCAGCTTGCCCCAGGGAAAAGTATGGACCTACGAGCAGTACTTC. Translating it yields CASSLPQGKVWTYEQYF.

J is TRBJ2-1 and V is TRBV6-5; no reliable D call. This CDR3 region has 13 residues. Germline V lookup: CDR1 MNHEY, CDR2 SVGAGI. V gave up 4 bases and J gave up 5 bases, with 9 bases separating them. DNA for the CDR3: TGTGCCAGCAGTTTACAAGGGAACAATGAGCAGTTCTTC. This gives the protein CASSLQGNNEQFF.

This rearrangement joins TRBV9 to TRBJ2-1; D unresolved. The CDR3 is 11 amino acids. Germline assignment: CDR1 SGDLS and CDR2 YYNGEE. Trimming removed 0 bases from V and 8 bases from J, with 3 bases in between. The CDR3 spells CASSVGDEQFF. The CDR3 DNA reads as TGTGCCAGCAGCGTAGGCGATGAGCAGTTCTTC.

The genes are TRBV7-6 and TRBJ1-3; D not certain. V was clipped by 5 bases and J by 4 bases, with 15 bases between them. There are 15 residues in the CDR3. The germline V gene has CDR1 SGHVS and CDR2 FNYEAQ. The CDR3 DNA reads TGTGCCAGCAGCCCTATCGGACTGGCGGGAAACACCATATATTTT. This translates into CASSPIGLAGNTIYF.

The chain has TRBV15 and TRBJ2-2; unclear D gene. V dropped 8 bases and J dropped 6 bases, with 7 bases sitting between them. Germline loops: CDR1 LNHNV, CDR2 YYDKDF (reference sequence). CDR3 length equals 11 residues. CDR3 bases: TGTGCCACCGGTGTACCCGGGGAGCTGTTTTTT. Its protein product is CATGVPGELFF.

The chain employs TRBV9 and TRBJ2-2; D may be TRBD2 (5 bases). Between the trimmed V and J ends, which lost 2 bases and 6 bases, there was a span of 5 bases. Per germline, CDR1 SGDLS and CDR2 YYNGEE. This CDR3 region has 12 residues. The CDR3 sequence is CASSVEAGELFF. The CDR3 nucleotides are TGTGCCAGCAGCGTGGAGGCCGGGGAGCTGTTTTTT.

The gene calls are TRBV9 and TRBJ1-2; the D is unclear. Looked up from germline, CDR1 is SGDLS and CDR2 is YYNGEE. There are 14 residues in the CDR3. Trimming pared 4 bases from V and 2 bases from J, leaving 12 bases between. CDR3 DNA sequence: TGTGCCAGCAGCTCCCCGGACGGCAACTATGGCTACACCTTC. Translation: CASSSPDGNYGYTF.

CDR3 sequence (DNA): TGTGCCAGCAGCCCAACTAGCGGGGGCCCCTCCTACAATGAGCAGTTCTTC. It is translated as CASSPTSGGPSYNEQFF. The V and J genes are TRBV7-6 and TRBJ2-1, with TRBD2 identical over 11 bases. V shed 5 bases, J shed 0 bases, and the junction held 6 bases outside the gene matches. Germline CDR1 is SGHVS and CDR2 is FNYEAQ. The CDR3 has 17 residues.